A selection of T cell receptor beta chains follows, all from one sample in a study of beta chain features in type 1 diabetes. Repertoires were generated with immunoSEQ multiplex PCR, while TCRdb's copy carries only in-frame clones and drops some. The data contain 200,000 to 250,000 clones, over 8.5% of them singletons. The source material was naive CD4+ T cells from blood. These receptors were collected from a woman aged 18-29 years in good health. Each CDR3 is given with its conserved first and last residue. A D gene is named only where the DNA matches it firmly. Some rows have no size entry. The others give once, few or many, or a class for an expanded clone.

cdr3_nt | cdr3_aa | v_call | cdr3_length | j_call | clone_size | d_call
TGTGCCAGTAGTATACTAGCGGGGAATGAGCAGTTCTTC | CASSILAGNEQFF | TRBV19 | 13 | TRBJ2-1 | few | TRBD2
TGCGCCAGCAGCTTAAAACTAGCTAGCAATGAGCAGTTCTTC | CASSLKLASNEQFF | TRBV5-1 | 14 | TRBJ2-1 | . | .
TGTGCCAGCAGCCGCTGGGGGCCCACAGATACGCAGTATTTT | CASSRWGPTDTQYF | TRBV7-2 | 14 | TRBJ2-3 | few | .
TGTGCCAGCAGCTTAGTGGTAGGGGGCACTGAAGCTTTCTTT | CASSLVVGGTEAFF | TRBV7-9 | 14 | TRBJ1-1 | few | .
TGTGCCAGCAGCCCGCCACCGACGGGTAACACTGAAGCTTTCTTT | CASSPPPTGNTEAFF | TRBV9 | 15 | TRBJ1-1 | few | .
TGCGCCAGCAGCCCTGCCGGTGCGGAAGAGACCCAGTACTTC | CASSPAGAEETQYF | TRBV5-1 | 14 | TRBJ2-5 | few | .
TGCGCCAGCAGCCAAATTGGACAGAAGAACACTGAAGCTTTCTTT | CASSQIGQKNTEAFF | TRBV4-1 | 15 | TRBJ1-1 | . | .
TGTGCCAGCAGCTCAAGGACAGGGAGGACCGGGGAGCTGTTTTTT | CASSSRTGRTGELFF | TRBV5-4 | 15 | TRBJ2-2 | many | TRBD1
TGTGCCAGCAGCTGTAAACTGTGCTTC | CASSCKLCF | TRBV5-4 | 9 | TRBJ2-7 | . | .
TGTGCCAGCGGGGACAGCAACACCGGGGAGCTGTTTTTT | CASGDSNTGELFF | TRBV2 | 13 | TRBJ2-2 | few | TRBD1